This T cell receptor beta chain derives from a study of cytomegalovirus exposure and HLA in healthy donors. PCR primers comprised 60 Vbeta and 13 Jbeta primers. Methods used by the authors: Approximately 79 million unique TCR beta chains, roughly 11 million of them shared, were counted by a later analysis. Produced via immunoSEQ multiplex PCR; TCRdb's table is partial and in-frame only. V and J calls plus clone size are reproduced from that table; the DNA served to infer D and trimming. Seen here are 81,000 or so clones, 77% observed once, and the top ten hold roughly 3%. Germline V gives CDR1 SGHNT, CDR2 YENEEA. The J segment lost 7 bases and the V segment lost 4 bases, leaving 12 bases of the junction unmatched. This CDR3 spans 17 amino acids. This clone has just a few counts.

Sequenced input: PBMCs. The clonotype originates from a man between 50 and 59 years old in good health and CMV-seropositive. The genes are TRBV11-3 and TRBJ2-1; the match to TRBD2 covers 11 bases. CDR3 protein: CASSSPTSGSDVNEQFF. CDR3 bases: TGTGCCAGCAGCTCTCCAACTAGCGGGAGCGACGTAAATGAGCAGTTCTTC.